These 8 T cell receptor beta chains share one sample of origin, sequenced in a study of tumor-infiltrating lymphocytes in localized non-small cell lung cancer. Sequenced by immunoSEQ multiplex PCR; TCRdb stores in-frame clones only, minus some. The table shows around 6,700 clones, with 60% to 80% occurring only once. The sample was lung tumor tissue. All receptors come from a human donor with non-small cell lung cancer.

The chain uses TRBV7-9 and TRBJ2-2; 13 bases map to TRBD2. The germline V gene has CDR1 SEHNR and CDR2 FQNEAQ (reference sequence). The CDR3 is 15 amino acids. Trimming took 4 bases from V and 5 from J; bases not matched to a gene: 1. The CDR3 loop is CASSWTSGSTGELFF. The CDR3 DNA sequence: TGTGCCAGCAGCTGGACTAGCGGGAGTACCGGGGAGCTGTTTTTT. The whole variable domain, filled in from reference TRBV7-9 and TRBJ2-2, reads DTGVSQNPRHKITKRGQNVTFRCDPISEHNRLYWYRQTLGQGPEFLTYFQNEAQLEKSRLLSDRFSAERPKGSFSTLEIQRTEQGDSAMYLCASSWTSGSTGELFFGEGSRLTVL.

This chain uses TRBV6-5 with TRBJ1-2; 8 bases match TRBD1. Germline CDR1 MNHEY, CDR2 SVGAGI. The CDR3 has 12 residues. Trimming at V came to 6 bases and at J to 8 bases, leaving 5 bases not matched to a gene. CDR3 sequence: CASSRGQGGYTF. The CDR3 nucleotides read TGTGCCAGCAGCCGAGGACAGGGCGGCTACACCTTC.

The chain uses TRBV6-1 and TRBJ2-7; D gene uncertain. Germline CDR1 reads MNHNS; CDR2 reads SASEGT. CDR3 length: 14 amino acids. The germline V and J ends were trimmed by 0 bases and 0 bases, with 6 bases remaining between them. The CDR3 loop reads CASSEALASYEQYF. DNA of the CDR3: TGTGCCAGCAGTGAAGCGCTCGCCTCCTACGAGCAGTACTTC.

The DNA for the CDR3 is TGCGCCAGCAGCTTGGGTCTAGAGGGGACCGGGGAGCTGTTTTTT. It yields the protein CASSLGLEGTGELFF. This chain joins TRBV5-1 and TRBJ2-2; D is possibly TRBD1 or TRBD2 (5 bases each). The CDR3 spans 15 residues. Germline V gene sequence: CDR1 SGHRS, CDR2 YFSETQ. The ends were cut back, 0 bases at V and 5 bases at J, with 11 bases in the middle. Full variable domain (missing parts from reference TRBV5-1 and TRBJ2-2): KAGVTQTPRYLIKTRGQQVTLSCSPISGHRSVSWYQQTPGQGLQFLFEYFSETQRNKGNFPGRFSGRQFSNSRSEMNVSTLELGDSALYLCASSLGLEGTGELFFGEGSRLTVL.

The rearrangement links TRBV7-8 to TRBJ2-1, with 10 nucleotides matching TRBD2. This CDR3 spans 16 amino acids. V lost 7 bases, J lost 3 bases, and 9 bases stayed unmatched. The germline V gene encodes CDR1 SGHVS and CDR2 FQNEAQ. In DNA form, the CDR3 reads TGTGCCAGCACCTTCCTCCGGACTAGCGGCTACAATGAGCAGTTCTTC. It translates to CASTFLRTSGYNEQFF. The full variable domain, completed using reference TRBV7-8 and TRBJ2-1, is GAGVSQSPRYKVAKRGQDVALRCDPISGHVSLFWYQQALGQGPEFLTYFQNEAQLDKSGLPSDRFFAERPEGSVSTLKIQRTQQEDSAVYLCASTFLRTSGYNEQFFGPGTRLTVL.

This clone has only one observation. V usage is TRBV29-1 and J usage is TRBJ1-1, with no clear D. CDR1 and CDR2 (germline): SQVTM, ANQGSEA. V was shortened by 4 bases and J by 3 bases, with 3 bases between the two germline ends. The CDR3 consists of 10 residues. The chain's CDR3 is CSVVDTEAFF. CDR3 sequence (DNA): TGCAGCGTTGTAGACACTGAAGCTTTCTTT.

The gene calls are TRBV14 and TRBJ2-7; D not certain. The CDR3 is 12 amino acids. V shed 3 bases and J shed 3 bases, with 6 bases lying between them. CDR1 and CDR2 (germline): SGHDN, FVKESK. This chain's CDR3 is CASSQSGYEQYF. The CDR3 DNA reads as TGTGCCAGCAGCCAGTCGGGCTACGAGCAGTACTTC.

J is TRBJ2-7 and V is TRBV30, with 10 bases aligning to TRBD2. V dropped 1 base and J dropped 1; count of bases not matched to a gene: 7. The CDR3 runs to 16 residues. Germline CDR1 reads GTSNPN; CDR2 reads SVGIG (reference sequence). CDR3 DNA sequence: TGTGCCTGGAGTGGGATCGGACTAGCGGCATCCTACGAGCAGTACTTC. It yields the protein CAWSGIGLAASYEQYF.